A selection of T cell receptor beta chains follows, all from one sample in a study of blood T cell repertoires in COVID-19. Sequencing was performed with immunoSEQ multiplex PCR; in TCRdb, only in-frame clones are kept and a portion is missing. The sample lists about 97,000 clones; 87% were seen once. Sequenced: peripheral blood. Receptor source: a young woman with acute or convalescent COVID-19. Each CDR3 is given without its conserved first and last residue. D genes are given only for firm matches.

V: TRBV4-1
J: TRBJ2-3
D: TRBD2
CDR3: ASSPSGGASDSTDTQY

V: TRBV9
J: TRBJ1-6
D: -
CDR3: ASSVSGDYSPLH

V: TRBV7-2
J: TRBJ2-2
D: -
CDR3: ASSLAEGTGELF

V: TRBV9
J: TRBJ1-6
D: -
CDR3: ASKTGASAESPLH

V: TRBV15
J: TRBJ2-1
D: TRBD2
CDR3: ATSRGGTSGDSNEQF

V: TRBV19
J: TRBJ1-2
D: -
CDR3: ATIRNDAGDYGYT

V: TRBV7-3
J: TRBJ2-3
D: -
CDR3: ASSLGVTSTDTQY

V: TRBV6-1
J: TRBJ1-1
D: -
CDR3: ASSEQNVLNTEAF

V: TRBV7-3
J: TRBJ1-1
D: -
CDR3: ASSLRSTGTEAF

V: TRBV9
J: TRBJ2-1
D: -
CDR3: ASSGRLGNGNNEQF

V: TRBV5-4
J: TRBJ2-7
D: TRBD1
CDR3: ASSLWTGSMAYEQY

V: TRBV11-2
J: TRBJ2-7
D: TRBD2
CDR3: ASSASSGGAYEQY

V: TRBV5-1
J: TRBJ2-7
D: TRBD1
CDR3: ASSLGTGDGYEQY

V: TRBV5-1
J: TRBJ2-6
D: -
CDR3: ASSVLSGANVLT

V: TRBV4-2
J: TRBJ2-2
D: TRBD2
CDR3: ASSQGLAGGNTGELF

V: TRBV5-1
J: TRBJ1-6
D: TRBD1
CDR3: ASSWTGTGYNSPLH

V: TRBV28
J: TRBJ1-6
D: TRBD1
CDR3: ATGGKRANSPLH

V: TRBV7-3
J: TRBJ1-4
D: TRBD1
CDR3: ASSLTCLYPPGGATNEKLF

V: TRBV10-3
J: TRBJ1-2
D: -
CDR3: ATLLDSLYGYT

V: TRBV11-2
J: TRBJ2-2
D: -
CDR3: ASSRGAVTGELF

V: TRBV5-1
J: TRBJ2-3
D: -
CDR3: ASSLQPTDTQY

V: TRBV9
J: TRBJ1-3
D: TRBD1
CDR3: ASNPGQGLGNTIY

V: TRBV7-8
J: TRBJ1-2
D: TRBD1
CDR3: ASSKRQGINQFNYGYT

V: TRBV24-1
J: TRBJ2-1
D: -
CDR3: ATRGSYNEQF

V: TRBV27
J: TRBJ2-7
D: TRBD1
CDR3: ASSLWQGAAYEQY

V: TRBV5-1
J: TRBJ1-2
D: -
CDR3: ASSLGAGSLNGYT

V: TRBV28
J: TRBJ2-7
D: TRBD1
CDR3: ASIGQGAAYEQY

V: TRBV12-3/TRBV12-4
J: TRBJ2-2
D: -
CDR3: ASRGRGRRELF

V: TRBV7-2
J: TRBJ2-7
D: -
CDR3: ASSFGRASYEQY

V: TRBV5-1
J: TRBJ1-1
D: -
CDR3: ASRETVARGNTEAF

V: TRBV11-1
J: TRBJ2-2
D: -
CDR3: ASSLKSYTGELF

V: TRBV14
J: TRBJ2-2
D: -
CDR3: ASSQISQAPELF

V: TRBV9
J: TRBJ2-7
D: -
CDR3: ASSVAPDSSYEQY

V: TRBV11-3
J: TRBJ2-1
D: TRBD1
CDR3: ASSFTGGVEQF

V: TRBV29-1
J: TRBJ2-1
D: -
CDR3: SVYPRGVINEQF

V: TRBV9
J: TRBJ2-3
D: -
CDR3: ASSTRLETDTQY

V: TRBV4-1
J: TRBJ1-5
D: -
CDR3: ASSQDFGGAGSNQPQH

V: TRBV5-4
J: TRBJ1-6
D: -
CDR3: ASSLGQGHNSPLH

V: TRBV7-8
J: TRBJ1-1
D: -
CDR3: ASSLELGGNTEAF

V: TRBV7-9
J: TRBJ2-2
D: -
CDR3: ASSLEGGQILTGELF

V: TRBV6-5
J: TRBJ2-7
D: -
CDR3: ASSSSGAGNYEQY

V: TRBV6-5
J: TRBJ1-2
D: -
CDR3: ASATGYGYT

V: TRBV27
J: TRBJ1-5
D: TRBD1
CDR3: ASSLAGGGNQPQH

V: TRBV28
J: TRBJ1-2
D: -
CDR3: ASSSLGQSYT

V: TRBV2
J: TRBJ2-7
D: TRBD2
CDR3: ASSPRTSSYEQY

V: TRBV7-3
J: TRBJ1-6
D: TRBD1
CDR3: ASSLTGQGQRGVNSPLH

V: TRBV4-1
J: TRBJ2-3
D: TRBD2
CDR3: ASSQTAGGYTDTQY

V: TRBV10-1
J: TRBJ2-2
D: -
CDR3: ASRKTRDNYTRCAGELF

V: TRBV9
J: TRBJ2-3
D: TRBD2
CDR3: ASSGWTSATTDTQY

V: TRBV5-1
J: TRBJ2-7
D: -
CDR3: ASSLAWAEENEQY

V: TRBV7-2
J: TRBJ1-5
D: TRBD1
CDR3: ASSSQTGASNQPQH

V: TRBV6-5
J: TRBJ2-5
D: -
CDR3: ASSSTKVGGKTQY

V: TRBV18
J: TRBJ2-3
D: TRBD2
CDR3: ASSPLERGATDTQY

V: TRBV5-1
J: TRBJ2-7
D: -
CDR3: ASSLALLAYEQY